This T cell receptor beta chain is from a study of cytomegalovirus exposure and HLA in healthy donors. Study-wide background: The approximately 710 first-cohort repertoires and the 110 or so validation repertoires shared the same platform, a later analysis reported.

Only in-frame clones appear in the TCRdb table, and some are missing; sequencing was by immunoSEQ multiplex PCR. Among about 64,000 clones, around 95% were seen once, and the ten largest hold about 6%. Regarding the study as a whole: In the roughly 110 validation repertoires, 85% to 95% of cluster scores exceeded 0, per a later analysis. Across donors, most TCRs were seen rarely, yet some public ones were widespread. Some TCR beta chains (more than 150 of them) were listed as cytomegalovirus-associated.

In the case of this clone: What it recognizes is unknown.

Between the trimmed V and J ends, which lost 2 bases and 8 bases, there was a span of 9 bases. The CDR3 length is 12 residues. The V gene's germline CDR1 is LNHDA and CDR2 SQIVND (reference sequence). The receptor comes from a woman aged 18-29 years in good health and CMV-seropositive. This chain links TRBV19 with TRBJ1-2, with D uncertain. The specimen was PBMCs. This chain's CDR3 is CASSILVGGYTF. The CDR3 coding sequence is TGTGCCAGTAGTATATTGGTGGGCGGCTACACCTTC. Full variable domain (remainder filled in from reference TRBV19 and TRBJ1-2): DGGITQSPKYLFRKEGQNVTLSCEQNLNHDAMYWYRQDPGQGLRLIYYSQIVNDFQKGDIAEGYSVSREKKESFPLTVTSAQKNPTAFYLCASSILVGGYTFGSGTRLTVV.